The 18 T cell receptor beta chains in this list originate from one sample, sequenced in a study of shared clonotypes between healthy human individuals. Clones were sequenced by immunoSEQ multiplex PCR, and TCRdb holds only the in-frame ones, with some missing. The data hold some 2 million clones, with 85% to 95% observed a single time. Sequenced input: naive CD4+ T cells sorted from blood. Stated subset: CD45RA+ positively selected. These receptors were collected from a man aged 18 to 29 in good health.

The rearrangement joins TRBV11-2 to TRBJ2-7; 10 nucleotides line up with TRBD1. This CDR3 is 16 amino acids long. V was pared by 3 bases and J by 0 bases, with 5 bases of the junction left unmatched. The germline V gene encodes CDR1 SGHAT and CDR2 FQNNGV. The CDR3 nucleotides read TGTGCCAGCAGCTTTGGGACAGGGGCTAGCTCCTACGAGCAGTACTTC. Its protein product is CASSFGTGASSYEQYF.

The rearrangement joins TRBV5-1 to TRBJ2-1; 9 bases map to TRBD2. Germline V gene lookup returns CDR1 SGHRS and CDR2 YFSETQ. The CDR3 totals 20 residues. Unmatched junction bases numbered 19, after V lost 4 bases and J lost 2 bases. For the CDR3, the DNA is TGCGCCAGCAGCACCCGTCCAGCGGGGGGAAGAACACTAACCTACAATGAGCAGTTCTTC. Translated: CASSTRPAGGRTLTYNEQFF.

This rearrangement joins TRBV28 to TRBJ1-4; a weak D match, TRBD1 (6 bases). This CDR3 contains 13 residues. V was cut by 8 bases and J by 6 bases, with 13 bases left in between. Germline values: CDR1 MDHEN, CDR2 SYDVKM. Here the CDR3 reads CASAGGADEKLFF. DNA for the CDR3: TGTGCCAGCGCCGGGGGGGCGGATGAAAAACTGTTTTTT.

This chain uses TRBV2 with TRBJ2-5; TRBD1 might be the D (5 bases). This CDR3 has 14 residues. CDR1 is SNHLY, CDR2 FYNNEI, per germline. V dropped 4 bases and J dropped 2 bases, with 11 bases sitting between them. CDR3 loop: CASSGQQAQETQYF. The CDR3 nucleotides read TGTGCCAGCAGTGGGCAACAGGCTCAAGAGACCCAGTACTTC. The entire variable domain, with the rest obtained from reference TRBV2 and TRBJ2-5, is as follows: EPEVTQTPSHQVTQMGQEVILRCVPISNHLYFYWYRQILGQKVEFLVSFYNNEISEKSEIFDDQFSVERPDGSNFTLKIRSTKLEDSAMYFCASSGQQAQETQYFGPGTRLLVL.

The rearrangement joins TRBV29-1 to TRBJ1-5; D gene uncertain. Germline assignment: CDR1 SQVTM and CDR2 ANQGSEA. This CDR3 has 13 residues. The germline V and J ends were trimmed by 1 base and 7 bases, with 11 bases remaining between them. The CDR3 DNA follows: TGCAGCGTTGAAGGGGCAGGTGGGCAGCCCCAGCATTTT. Protein sequence: CSVEGAGGQPQHF.

The V gene is TRBV28, the J gene TRBJ2-7; 10 bases line up with TRBD1. This CDR3 is 14 amino acids long. The V gene end was trimmed by 6 bases and the J gene end by 1 base; junction bases not matched to a gene: 3. Germline-derived CDR1 and CDR2 are MDHEN and SYDVKM. The CDR3 region is CASRGTGESYEQYF. The CDR3, as DNA: TGTGCCAGCAGGGGGACAGGGGAATCCTACGAGCAGTACTTC.

V and J are TRBV29-1 and TRBJ2-1; D perhaps matches TRBD2 (5 bases). V dropped 4 bases and J dropped 0 bases, with 13 bases sitting between them. The CDR3 totals 15 residues. Germline assignment: CDR1 SQVTM and CDR2 ANQGSEA. CDR3 nucleotide sequence: TGCAGCGTTGGTCTTCGCGGGTCCTCCTACAATGAGCAGTTCTTC. This translates into CSVGLRGSSYNEQFF.

V gene TRBV6-1 combines with J gene TRBJ2-7; 7 nucleotides align to TRBD1. Germline V gives CDR1 MNHNS, CDR2 SASEGT. This CDR3 is 15 amino acids long. With V trimmed by 7 bases and J by 1 base, 10 bases remained unmatched. The CDR3 DNA is TGTGCCAGCACCCCTGGGACAGTAGGATCCTACGAGCAGTACTTC. The encoded protein is CASTPGTVGSYEQYF.

Turning to this clone: Distinct nucleotide sequences in the sample also encode this CDR3. The V and J genes are TRBV30 and TRBJ1-2; tentatively, D is TRBD1 (5 bases). Trimming pared 0 bases from V and 5 bases from J, leaving 10 bases between. From germline, CDR1 is GTSNPN and CDR2 SVGIG (reference sequence). The CDR3 length is 13 residues. CDR3 coding DNA: TGTGCCTGGAGTGTATCAAGGGGTTATGGCTACACCTTC. As protein: CAWSVSRGYGYTF.

This clone was found once. V is TRBV5-4 and J is TRBJ2-5, with a possible D match to TRBD2 (5 bases). The CDR3 extends over 15 amino acids. The V gene's germline CDR1 is SGHNT and CDR2 YYREEE (reference sequence). V lost 0 bases and J lost 5, with 14 bases in between. Here the CDR3 reads CASSLVERERETQYF. The CDR3 DNA follows: TGTGCCAGCAGCTTGGTGGAAAGGGAGCGGGAGACCCAGTACTTC.

To note about this clone: This CDR3 is also generated by other DNA sequences in the sample. The chain recombines TRBV30 with TRBJ1-6; no definite D call. Germline-derived CDR1 and CDR2 are GTSNPN and SVGIG (reference sequence). V shed 5 bases and J shed 8 bases, with 7 bases lying between them. The CDR3 runs 11 residues. For the CDR3, the DNA is TGTGCCTGGGGAACAGATTCACCCCTCCACTTT. Translated, it gives CAWGTDSPLHF.

The chain combines TRBV10-3 with TRBJ1-4; the D is unclear. This CDR3 contains 13 residues. The germline V gene encodes CDR1 ENHRY and CDR2 SYGVKD. V lost 6 bases and J lost 5, with 10 bases in between. The CDR3 sequence is CAISRDLNEKLFF. CDR3 nucleotides: TGTGCCATCAGCAGAGACCTGAATGAAAAACTGTTTTTT.

V is TRBV5-6 and J is TRBJ2-5; perhaps TRBD2 as D (5 bases). V was cut by 0 bases and J by 5 bases, with 14 bases left in between. The CDR3 covers 15 residues. Germline V gene sequence: CDR1 SGHDT, CDR2 YYEEEE. Written as DNA, the CDR3 is TGTGCCAGCAGCTTGGCTCCGGGCGGCGGGGAGACCCAGTACTTC. This codes for CASSLAPGGGETQYF.

This clone was seen a single time. This chain links TRBV7-9 with TRBJ2-5; the D gene is possibly TRBD2 (6 bases). Between the trimmed V and J ends, which lost 5 bases and 1 base, there was a span of 11 bases. The CDR3 extends over 14 amino acids. Germline V lookup: CDR1 SEHNR, CDR2 FQNEAQ (reference sequence). In nucleotides, the CDR3 is TGTGCCAGCAGCCAGAACGGGGGCCAAGAGACCCAGTACTTC. It translates to CASSQNGGQETQYF.

The chain couples TRBV10-3 to TRBJ2-7, with unresolved D. CDR3 length: 15 residues. Germline lookup yields CDR1 ENHRY and CDR2 SYGVKD. Between the trimmed V and J ends, which lost 5 bases and 2 bases, there was a span of 16 bases. The CDR3: CAISRLREEPYEQYF. Written as DNA, the CDR3 is TGTGCCATCAGTAGGTTGCGAGAGGAGCCCTACGAGCAGTACTTC.

This rearrangement joins TRBV4-1 to TRBJ2-7; 7 positions match TRBD2. Trimming took 1 base from V and 1 from J; bases not matched to a gene: 13. This CDR3 is 18 amino acids long. The V gene's germline CDR1 is MGHRA and CDR2 YSYEKL. DNA of the CDR3: TGCGCCAGCAGCCAAGGCCGGGAAGGAAGCGGGATATCCTACGAGCAGTACTTC. Its translation: CASSQGREGSGISYEQYF.

Turning to this clone: Other DNA sequences in this specimen translate into the identical CDR3. The chain has TRBV11-2 and TRBJ2-7; D remains ambiguous. Germline V gene data show CDR1 as SGHAT and CDR2 as FQNNGV. This CDR3 contains 11 residues. V lost 3 bases and J 4 bases, leaving 4 bases between the germline ends. The CDR3 here is CASSFLYEQYF. CDR3 nucleotides: TGTGCCAGCAGCTTCTTGTACGAGCAGTACTTC.

The chain has TRBV30 and TRBJ1-1; D perhaps matches TRBD1 (5 bases). The CDR3 spans 11 residues. Trimming removed 6 bases from V and 11 bases from J, with 16 bases in between. CDR1 is GTSNPN, CDR2 SVGIG, per germline (reference sequence). The CDR3 DNA follows: TGTGCCTGTGCCGCCCCGGGGCGGGCTTTCTTT. Its translation is CACAAPGRAFF. Looking up the rest from reference TRBV30 and TRBJ1-1 gives the full variable domain: SQTIHQWPATLVQPVGSPLSLECTVEGTSNPNLYWYRQAAGRGLQLLFYSVGIGQISSEVPQNLSASRPQDRQFILSSKKLLLSDSGFYLCACAAPGRAFFGQGTRLTVV.